A single TCR beta chain is shown here with its context. Recent vaccinations or acute infections were absent in the healthy HIV-negative adult donors. The donors, all of them Caucasian adults, lived in Nashville, Tennessee. This entry is derived from a study of shared clonotypes between healthy human individuals. What was sequenced on ten immunoSEQ deep assay plates was unsorted PBMC DNA. Per the original methods: In the immunoSEQ data, sequences were junction-only and lacked quality scores, so filtering differed. Only in-frame clones appear in the TCRdb table, and some are missing; sequencing was by immunoSEQ multiplex PCR. The V and J calls and clone size were taken over from that table, and D and trimming were inferred from the DNA. The data show some 450,000 clones, approximately 77% seen once. CDR1 is LNHDA, CDR2 SQIVND, per germline (reference sequence). Trimming left V 1 base short and J 7 bases short, with 10 bases between. The CDR3 is 14 amino acids.

Specimen: PBMCs. The source is a woman in her 40s in good health. Some clones in this sample may be carry-over from other donors' samples. The chain couples TRBV19 to TRBJ1-4; no firm D call. CDR3 nucleotides: TGTGCCAGTAGTATAGGGGGAAGTGGTGAAAAACTGTTTTTT. Translation: CASSIGGSGEKLFF.